Below, 28 T cell receptor beta chains from the same sample are listed, as sequenced in a study of identical twins. Using its own MiXCR run on the 5' RACE reads, TCRdb lists one record per CDR3 protein. The table has 690,000 or so distinct CDR3 sequences, roughly 8% seen once. The sample was also reused in another study, on yellow fever vaccine responses in identical twins.

What was sequenced was PBMCs. All receptors come from a woman younger than 35 in good health.

The table lists this clonotype with a few counts. The chain couples TRBV5-1 to TRBJ2-3; D may match TRBD1 or TRBD2 (5 bases each). The CDR3 contains 14 residues. Trimming took off 0 bases at V and 4 bases at J, with 9 bases between the two ends. Looked up from germline, CDR1 is SGHRS and CDR2 is YFSETQ. DNA for the CDR3: TGCGCCAGCAGCTTGGAGAGGGGTCCAGATACGCAGTATTTT. It codes for CASSLERGPDTQYF.

The chain is built from TRBV11-2 and TRBJ2-1; TRBD2 matches at 14 bases. Trimming cost V 4 bases and J 6 bases; bases outside gene matches: 17. This CDR3 spans 20 amino acids. CDR1 and CDR2 (germline): SGHAT, FQNNGV. CDR3 bases: TGTGCCAGCAGCTACCCCTCCGGGACTAGCGGGAGAAGTGTGTTCAATGAGCAGTTCTTC. Encoded protein: CASSYPSGTSGRSVFNEQFF. Full variable domain (outside the CDR3, taken from reference TRBV11-2 and TRBJ2-1): EAGVAQSPRYKIIEKRQSVAFWCNPISGHATLYWYQQILGQGPKLLIQFQNNGVVDDSQLPKDRFSAERLKGVDSTLKIQPAKLEDSAVYLCASSYPSGTSGRSVFNEQFFGPGTRLTVL.

The V and J genes are TRBV28 and TRBJ2-2; D is uncertain. The CDR3 is made up of 15 amino acids. With 6 bases removed from V and 0 bases from J, the gap between germline ends came to 11 bases. CDR1 and CDR2 (germline): MDHEN, SYDVKM. The CDR3 coding sequence is TGTGCCAGCAGGTGGTCTAACGCGAACACCGGGGAGCTGTTTTTT. Its translation is CASRWSNANTGELFF.

The rearrangement links TRBV6-5 to TRBJ1-3; D uncertain. The CDR3 is 15 amino acids. Trimming took off 2 bases at V and 0 bases at J, with 8 bases between the two ends. Germline V gives CDR1 MNHEY, CDR2 SVGAGI. The CDR3 coding sequence is TGTGCCAGCAGTTACCGGGGAGGCTCTGGAAACACCATATATTTT. Its protein is CASSYRGGSGNTIYF.

This sequence joins TRBV3-1 and TRBJ2-1; TRBD2 matches 9 bases. This CDR3 has 17 amino acids. Trimming at V came to 3 bases and at J to 3 bases, leaving 9 bases not matched to a gene. Germline V gene sequence: CDR1 LGHDT, CDR2 YNNKEL (reference sequence). The CDR3 region is CASSHAQLAGLYNEQFF. The CDR3 DNA reads as TGTGCCAGCAGCCATGCACAGCTAGCGGGACTCTACAATGAGCAGTTCTTC.

V is TRBV28 and J is TRBJ2-5; 7 nucleotides align to TRBD1. The CDR3 extends over 14 amino acids. The germline gives CDR1 MDHEN, CDR2 SYDVKM. The V segment lost 6 bases and the J segment 4 bases; nucleotides outside the gene matches: 8. CDR3 sequence reads: CASSPIAGGETQYF. DNA for the CDR3: TGTGCCAGCAGCCCTATCGCAGGGGGAGAGACCCAGTACTTC.

This clonotype was seen repeatedly, ten times or more. V usage is TRBV28 and J usage is TRBJ1-4; the D gene is possibly TRBD1 (5 bases). V dropped 4 bases and J dropped 7 bases, with 16 bases sitting between them. This CDR3 has 15 residues. Germline V gives CDR1 MDHEN, CDR2 SYDVKM. The CDR3 region has the DNA TGTGCCAGCAGTTCCCCAGGGTTCGGGGCTGAAAAACTGTTTTTT. As protein: CASSSPGFGAEKLFF. The entire variable domain, with the rest obtained from reference TRBV28 and TRBJ1-4, is as follows: DVKVTQSSRYLVKRTGEKVFLECVQDMDHENMFWYRQDPGLGLRLIYFSYDVKMKEKGDIPEGYSVSREKKERFSLILESASTNQTSMYLCASSSPGFGAEKLFFGSGTQLSVL.

This chain links TRBV19 with TRBJ2-1; D not resolved. V gave up 5 bases and J gave up 8 bases, with 19 bases separating them. CDR1 is LNHDA and CDR2 is SQIVND in the germline V gene (reference sequence). This CDR3 contains 15 residues. The DNA for the CDR3 is TGTGCCAGTAGTGCCCGGCCCACGTCGATCCATGAGCAGTTCTTC. Amino acid sequence: CASSARPTSIHEQFF.

This clonotype came up many times. The chain has TRBV20-1 and TRBJ2-3, with a weak D call TRBD2 (5 bases). Germline V gene data show CDR1 as DFQATT and CDR2 as SNEGSKA (reference sequence). Trimming stripped 1 base from V and 4 bases from J, with 9 bases between. The CDR3 length is 13 residues. CDR3 sequence reads: CSARGGSSDTQYF. DNA for the CDR3: TGCAGTGCTAGAGGAGGGAGTTCAGATACGCAGTATTTT.

This clonotype has at least ten counts. The chain joins TRBV5-1 to TRBJ1-2; 8 nucleotides agree with TRBD1. Germline lookup yields CDR1 SGHRS and CDR2 YFSETQ. J was trimmed by 8 bases and V by 3 bases; bases with no gene match: 3. The CDR3 spans 12 residues. DNA of the CDR3: TGCGCCAGCAGCTGGACAGGGAGCGGCTACACCTTC. Residues: CASSWTGSGYTF. The full variable domain, with the rest looked up from reference TRBV5-1 and TRBJ1-2, is KAGVTQTPRYLIKTRGQQVTLSCSPISGHRSVSWYQQTPGQGLQFLFEYFSETQRNKGNFPGRFSGRQFSNSRSEMNVSTLELGDSALYLCASSWTGSGYTFGSGTRLTVV.

This clonotype was counted many times. The V and J genes are TRBV10-3 and TRBJ1-4, with D tentatively TRBD1 (6 bases). The CDR3 is made up of 16 amino acids. V dropped 0 bases and J dropped 6 bases, with 14 bases sitting between them. The germline CDR1 and CDR2 sequences are ENHRY and SYGVKD. CDR3 amino acids: CAISESAGGQDEKLFF. CDR3 bases: TGTGCCATCAGTGAGTCTGCGGGGGGCCAGGATGAAAAACTGTTTTTT.

This clonotype was seen a few times. The V gene is TRBV9, the J gene TRBJ1-1; D perhaps matches TRBD1 (6 bases). CDR1 is SGDLS, CDR2 YYNGEE, per germline. CDR3 length: 14 amino acids. The V end lost 0 bases, the J end lost 2 bases, and 8 bases lay between the germline ends. The CDR3 here is CASSVAGTNTEAFF. The CDR3 DNA follows: TGTGCCAGCAGCGTAGCAGGGACAAACACTGAAGCTTTCTTT.

To note about this clonotype: A junction boundary mismatches the germline segment, possibly from a read error. This chain links TRBV3-1 with TRBJ2-6; weak D call: TRBD1 (5 bases). The germline V gene has CDR1 LGHDT and CDR2 YNNKEL (reference sequence). The length of the CDR3 is 18 residues. CDR3: CACSFGRQTISGANVLTF. The DNA for the CDR3 is TGTGCCTGCAGTTTTGGGCGACAGACCATCTCTGGGGCCAACGTCCTGACTTTC.

The sample holds many counts of this clonotype. The chain employs TRBV10-3 and TRBJ1-5, with unresolved D. The CDR3 is 13 amino acids. Deletions cut 2 bases from V and 4 bases from J, with 6 bases between. CDR1 is ENHRY, CDR2 SYGVKD, per germline. The CDR3 reads CAISEKINQPQHF. CDR3 in DNA: TGTGCCATCAGTGAGAAGATTAATCAGCCCCAGCATTTT.

V gene TRBV30 combines with J gene TRBJ1-2, with unresolved D. CDR1 and CDR2 (germline): GTSNPN, SVGIG (reference sequence). Deletions cut 2 bases from V and 8 bases from J, with 15 bases between. The CDR3 is 13 amino acids. CDR3 loop: CAWSTDLFYGYTF. Written as DNA, the CDR3 is TGTGCCTGGAGTACTGACCTCTTCTACGGCTACACCTTC.

There are a few counts of this clonotype. The chain couples TRBV19 to TRBJ2-1; the D is unclear. From germline, CDR1 is LNHDA and CDR2 SQIVND (reference sequence). The CDR3 extends over 14 amino acids. V lost 5 bases, J lost 7 bases, and 15 bases lay in between. CDR3 region: CASSAQEGWNEQFF. Written as DNA, the CDR3 is TGTGCCAGTAGTGCCCAGGAAGGGTGGAATGAGCAGTTCTTC. The whole variable domain, filled in from reference TRBV19 and TRBJ2-1, reads DGGITQSPKYLFRKEGQNVTLSCEQNLNHDAMYWYRQDPGQGLRLIYYSQIVNDFQKGDIAEGYSVSREKKESFPLTVTSAQKNPTAFYLCASSAQEGWNEQFFGPGTRLTVL.

This chain uses TRBV4-3 with TRBJ2-1, with 10 nucleotides matching TRBD2. CDR3 length: 16 amino acids. CDR1 LGHNA and CDR2 YSLEER come from the germline V gene. V dropped 2 bases and J dropped 8; count of bases not matched to a gene: 9. CDR3 bases: TGCGCCAGCAGCCAACAAGCGGGAGGGAGGGGGGATGAGCAGTTCTTC. This translates into CASSQQAGGRGDEQFF.

This clonotype turned up a few times. The chain is built from TRBV12-3 or TRBV12-4 and TRBJ1-5; maybe TRBD1 (6 bases). This CDR3 region has 14 residues. Trimming pared 5 bases from V and 6 bases from J, leaving 14 bases between. The CDR3 spells CASSITGRGQPQHF. The CDR3 DNA sequence: TGTGCCAGCAGTATAACAGGGAGAGGTCAGCCCCAGCATTTT.

V usage is TRBV7-2 and J usage is TRBJ1-2; no firm D call. V lost 5 bases and J 4 bases, leaving 14 bases between the germline ends. CDR3 length equals 14 residues. Germline V gene sequence: CDR1 SGHTA, CDR2 FQGNSA. In DNA form, the CDR3 reads TGTGCCAGCAGCAAACAGAAAGGTCCCTATGGCTACACCTTC. As protein: CASSKQKGPYGYTF.

The chain uses TRBV5-1 and TRBJ2-3, with D uncertain. Germline V gene data show CDR1 as SGHRS and CDR2 as YFSETQ. This CDR3 comprises 14 residues. Trimming removed 0 bases at V and 2 bases at J, with 7 bases between. The CDR3 loop reads CASSLDVHTDTQYF. As DNA, the CDR3 is TGCGCCAGCAGCTTGGATGTCCACACAGATACGCAGTATTTT.

This chain links TRBV27 with TRBJ2-4; the D is unclear. Trimming took off 8 bases at V and 0 bases at J, with 14 bases between the two ends. Germline CDR1 is MNHEY and CDR2 is SMNVEV (reference sequence). This CDR3 has 15 residues. The DNA of the CDR3 is TGTGCCAGCGGGCAGGCAAGCCTAGCCAAAAACATTCAGTACTTC. It specifies CASGQASLAKNIQYF.

There are many counts of this clonotype. The chain is built from TRBV2 and TRBJ2-7; D uncertain. The germline V gene encodes CDR1 SNHLY and CDR2 FYNNEI. This CDR3 region has 15 residues. V was pared by 2 bases and J by 4 bases, with 15 bases between. In nucleotides, the CDR3 is TGTGCCAGCAGTGAAATAGGCCCCCTAGGGTACGAGCAGTACTTC. Encoded protein: CASSEIGPLGYEQYF.

The chain has TRBV25-1 and TRBJ1-4; 7 nucleotides line up with TRBD1. Germline-derived CDR1 and CDR2 are MGHDK and SYGVNS. The CDR3 extends over 16 amino acids. V trimming: 3 bases; J trimming: 2 bases; junction bases outside the gene matches: 6. CDR3 coding DNA: TGTGCCAGCAGTGAGAAACAGGGGCGGACTAATGAAAAACTGTTTTTT. Protein product: CASSEKQGRTNEKLFF.

This clonotype was observed a handful of times. The rearrangement joins TRBV18 to TRBJ2-3, with D tentatively TRBD2 (5 bases). Germline CDR1 reads KGHSH; CDR2 reads LQKENI. The germline V and J ends were trimmed by 3 bases and 0 bases, with 10 bases remaining between them. This CDR3 is 15 amino acids long. CDR3 sequence reads: CASSPQTTSTDTQYF. Here the CDR3 DNA reads TGTGCCAGCTCACCTCAGACTACTAGCACAGATACGCAGTATTTT.

Only a few counts were recorded for this clonotype. The chain recombines TRBV29-1 with TRBJ2-1, with 7 bases that match TRBD2. CDR1 and CDR2 from the germline V gene are SQVTM and ANQGSEA. The CDR3 extends over 16 amino acids. J was trimmed by 0 bases and V by 4 bases; bases with no gene match: 9. This chain's CDR3 is CSVVARTRLSYNEQFF. DNA of the CDR3: TGCAGCGTTGTAGCCAGGACTAGACTCTCCTACAATGAGCAGTTCTTC.

There are many counts of this clonotype. This CDR3 reads CASSLGMGVAYEQYF. CDR3 DNA: TGCGCCAGCAGCTTGGGAATGGGGGTCGCCTACGAGCAGTACTTC. The chain uses TRBV5-1 and TRBJ2-7; D possibly uses TRBD1 or TRBD2 (5 bases each). The V gene's germline CDR1 is SGHRS and CDR2 YFSETQ. V dropped 0 bases and J dropped 2 bases, with 12 bases sitting between them. The CDR3 covers 15 residues.

This clonotype was seen repeatedly, ten times or more. The chain has TRBV4-2 and TRBJ2-3, with D perhaps TRBD1 (6 bases). V was pared by 6 bases and J by 2 bases, with 15 bases between. The CDR3 runs 15 residues. In germline, CDR1 is LGHNA, CDR2 YNFKEQ. CDR3 coding DNA: TGTGCCAGCAGGCGCACCGGGACAACCACAGATACGCAGTATTTT. Its protein is CASRRTGTTTDTQYF.

A few counts support this clonotype. V and J are TRBV10-3 and TRBJ2-7; 9 positions agree with TRBD1. V was pared by 10 bases and J by 4 bases, with 14 bases of the junction left unmatched. The CDR3 totals 15 residues. Per the germline V gene, CDR1 is ENHRY and CDR2 is SYGVKD. CDR3 residues: CATGGPGQGTYEQYF. The CDR3 nucleotides are TGTGCCACAGGTGGTCCGGGACAGGGTACATACGAGCAGTACTTC.